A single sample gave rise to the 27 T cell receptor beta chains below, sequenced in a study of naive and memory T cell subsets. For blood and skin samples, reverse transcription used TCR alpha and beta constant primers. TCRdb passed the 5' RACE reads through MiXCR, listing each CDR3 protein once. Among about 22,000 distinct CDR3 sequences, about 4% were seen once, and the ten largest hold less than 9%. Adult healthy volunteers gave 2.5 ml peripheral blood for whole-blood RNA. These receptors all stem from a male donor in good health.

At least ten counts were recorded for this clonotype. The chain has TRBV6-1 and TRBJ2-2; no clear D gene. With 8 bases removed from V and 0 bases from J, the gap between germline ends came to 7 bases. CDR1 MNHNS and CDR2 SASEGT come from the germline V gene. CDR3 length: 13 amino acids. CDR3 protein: CASRYPNTGELFF. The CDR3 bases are TGTGCCAGCCGTTACCCGAACACCGGGGAGCTGTTTTTT.

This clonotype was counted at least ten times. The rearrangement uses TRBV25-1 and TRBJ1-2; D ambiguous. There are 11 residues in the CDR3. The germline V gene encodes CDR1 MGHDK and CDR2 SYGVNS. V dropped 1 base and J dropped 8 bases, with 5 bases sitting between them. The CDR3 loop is CASSEFGGYTF. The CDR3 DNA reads TGTGCCAGCAGTGAATTTGGGGGCTACACCTTC.

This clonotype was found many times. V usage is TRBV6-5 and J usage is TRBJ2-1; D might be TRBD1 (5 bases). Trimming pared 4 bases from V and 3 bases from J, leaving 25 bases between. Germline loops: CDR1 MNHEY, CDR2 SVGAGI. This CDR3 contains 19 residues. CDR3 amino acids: CASSLSQGRSVNDYNEQFF. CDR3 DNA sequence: TGTGCCAGCAGTTTAAGTCAGGGCAGGTCGGTCAATGACTACAATGAGCAGTTCTTC.

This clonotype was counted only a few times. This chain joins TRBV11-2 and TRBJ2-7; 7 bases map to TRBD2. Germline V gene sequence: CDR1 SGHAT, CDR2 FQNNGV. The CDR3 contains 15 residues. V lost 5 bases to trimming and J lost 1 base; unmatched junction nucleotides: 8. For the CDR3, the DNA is TGTGCCAGCAGCCCCAGCGGGATGGGATCCTACGAGCAGTACTTC. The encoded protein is CASSPSGMGSYEQYF.

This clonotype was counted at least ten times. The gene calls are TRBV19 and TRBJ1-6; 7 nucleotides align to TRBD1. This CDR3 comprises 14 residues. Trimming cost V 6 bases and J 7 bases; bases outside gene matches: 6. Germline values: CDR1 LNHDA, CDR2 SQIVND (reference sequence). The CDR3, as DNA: TGTGCCAGTAGGACGACAGGGAAAAATTCACCCCTCCACTTT. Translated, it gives CASRTTGKNSPLHF.

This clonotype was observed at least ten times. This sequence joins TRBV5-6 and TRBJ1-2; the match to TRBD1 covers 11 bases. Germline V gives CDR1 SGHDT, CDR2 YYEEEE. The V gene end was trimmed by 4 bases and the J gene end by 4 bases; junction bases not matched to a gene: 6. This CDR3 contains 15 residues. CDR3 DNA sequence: TGTGCCAGCAGCGGTACCGGGACAGGGGGCTATGGCTACACCTTC. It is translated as CASSGTGTGGYGYTF.

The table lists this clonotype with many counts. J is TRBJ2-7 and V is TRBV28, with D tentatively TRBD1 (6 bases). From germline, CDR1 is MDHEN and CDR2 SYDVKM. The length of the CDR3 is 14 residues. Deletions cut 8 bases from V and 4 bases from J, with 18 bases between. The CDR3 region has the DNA TGTGCCAGCTTACAATCACAGGGATGGTACGAGCAGTACTTC. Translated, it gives CASLQSQGWYEQYF.

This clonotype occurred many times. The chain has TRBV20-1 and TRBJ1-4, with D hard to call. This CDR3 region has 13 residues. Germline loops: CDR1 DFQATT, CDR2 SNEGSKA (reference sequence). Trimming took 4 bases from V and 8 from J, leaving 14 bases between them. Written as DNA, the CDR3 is TGCAGTGCTAAGGAATCCGTTCTAGAAAAACTGTTTTTT. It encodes CSAKESVLEKLFF.

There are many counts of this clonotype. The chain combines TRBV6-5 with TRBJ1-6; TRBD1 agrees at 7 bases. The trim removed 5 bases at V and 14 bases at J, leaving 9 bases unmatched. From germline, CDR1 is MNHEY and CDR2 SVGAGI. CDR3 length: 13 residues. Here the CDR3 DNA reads TGTGCCAGCAGTCAGACAGGGAATTGGGCCCTCCACTTT. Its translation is CASSQTGNWALHF.

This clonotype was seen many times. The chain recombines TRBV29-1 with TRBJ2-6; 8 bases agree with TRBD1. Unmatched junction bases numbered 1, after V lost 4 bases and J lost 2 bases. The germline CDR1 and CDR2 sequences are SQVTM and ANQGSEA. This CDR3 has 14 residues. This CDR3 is CSVGQGPGANVLTF. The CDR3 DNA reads TGCAGCGTTGGACAGGGGCCTGGGGCCAACGTCCTGACTTTC.

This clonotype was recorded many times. The CDR3 DNA reads TGTGCCAGCAGCTTAAAGTCCTACGGGAGTCAGTACGAGCAGTACTTC. It yields the protein CASSLKSYGSQYEQYF. The chain combines TRBV11-2 with TRBJ2-7; D perhaps matches TRBD2 (6 bases). Germline V gives CDR1 SGHAT, CDR2 FQNNGV. This CDR3 comprises 16 residues. V dropped 2 bases and J dropped 4 bases, with 18 bases sitting between them. Variable domain in full (rest from reference TRBV11-2 and TRBJ2-7): EAGVAQSPRYKIIEKRQSVAFWCNPISGHATLYWYQQILGQGPKLLIQFQNNGVVDDSQLPKDRFSAERLKGVDSTLKIQPAKLEDSAVYLCASSLKSYGSQYEQYFGPGTRLTVT.

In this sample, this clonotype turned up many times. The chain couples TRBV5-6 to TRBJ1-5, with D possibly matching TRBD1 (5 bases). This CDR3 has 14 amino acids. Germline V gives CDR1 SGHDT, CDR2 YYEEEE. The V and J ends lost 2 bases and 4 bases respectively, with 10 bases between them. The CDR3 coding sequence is TGTGCCAGCAGCTTAGTGGGGGATAATCAGCCCCAGCATTTT. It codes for CASSLVGDNQPQHF.

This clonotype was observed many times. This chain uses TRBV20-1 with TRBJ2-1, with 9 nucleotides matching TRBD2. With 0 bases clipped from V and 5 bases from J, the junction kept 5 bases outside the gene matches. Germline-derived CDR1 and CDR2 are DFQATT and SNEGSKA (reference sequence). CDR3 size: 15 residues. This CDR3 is CSARDYLAGNNEQFF. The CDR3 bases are TGCAGTGCTAGAGATTATCTAGCGGGAAACAATGAGCAGTTCTTC.

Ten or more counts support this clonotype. The CDR3 bases are TGCGCCAGCAGCTTCGACAGGGACATATTTTGGGATGAGCAGTTCTTC. This gives the protein CASSFDRDIFWDEQFF. This chain joins TRBV5-1 and TRBJ2-1; TRBD1 matches 7 bases. Germline CDR1 SGHRS, CDR2 YFSETQ. The length of the CDR3 is 16 residues. J gave up 8 bases and V 2 bases, and 13 bases lay outside the gene matches. The entire variable domain, with the rest obtained from reference TRBV5-1 and TRBJ2-1, is as follows: KAGVTQTPRYLIKTRGQQVTLSCSPISGHRSVSWYQQTPGQGLQFLFEYFSETQRNKGNFPGRFSGRQFSNSRSEMNVSTLELGDSALYLCASSFDRDIFWDEQFFGPGTRLTVL.

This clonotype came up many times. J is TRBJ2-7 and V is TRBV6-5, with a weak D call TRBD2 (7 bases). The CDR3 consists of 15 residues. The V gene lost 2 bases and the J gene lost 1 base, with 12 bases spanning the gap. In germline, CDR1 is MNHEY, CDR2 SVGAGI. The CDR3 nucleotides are TGTGCCAGCAGTTACACGGGGGGCTCGTCCTACGAGCAGTACTTC. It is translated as CASSYTGGSSYEQYF.

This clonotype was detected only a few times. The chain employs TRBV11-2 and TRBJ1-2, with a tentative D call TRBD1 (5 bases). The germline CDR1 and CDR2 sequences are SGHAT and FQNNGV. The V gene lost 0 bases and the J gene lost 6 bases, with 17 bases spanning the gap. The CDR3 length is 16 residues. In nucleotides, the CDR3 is TGTGCCAGCAGCTTAGATGGGTTTGGGGCCTCCCATGGCTACACCTTC. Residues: CASSLDGFGASHGYTF.

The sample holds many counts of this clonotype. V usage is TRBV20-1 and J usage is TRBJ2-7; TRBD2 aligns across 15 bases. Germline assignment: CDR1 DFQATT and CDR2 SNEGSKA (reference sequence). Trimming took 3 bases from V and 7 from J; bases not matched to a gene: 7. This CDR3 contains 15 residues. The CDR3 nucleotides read TGCAGTGCTAGGGGGACTAGCGGGAGGCAGGGGGAGCAGTACTTC. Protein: CSARGTSGRQGEQYF.

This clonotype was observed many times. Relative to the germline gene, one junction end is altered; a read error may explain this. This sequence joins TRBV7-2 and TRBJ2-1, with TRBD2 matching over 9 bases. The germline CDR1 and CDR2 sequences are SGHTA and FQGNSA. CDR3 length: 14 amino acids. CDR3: CASSLAQGGRGSVF. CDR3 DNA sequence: TGTGCCAGCAGCTTAGCGCAGGGCGGGAGGGGCTCCGTCTTC. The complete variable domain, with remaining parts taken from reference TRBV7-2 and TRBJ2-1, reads GAGVSQSPSNKVTEKGKDVELRCDPISGHTALYWYRQSLGQGLEFLIYFQGNSAPDKSGLPSDRFSAERTGGSVSTLTIQRTQQEDSAVYLCASSLAQGGRGSVFGPGTRLTVL.

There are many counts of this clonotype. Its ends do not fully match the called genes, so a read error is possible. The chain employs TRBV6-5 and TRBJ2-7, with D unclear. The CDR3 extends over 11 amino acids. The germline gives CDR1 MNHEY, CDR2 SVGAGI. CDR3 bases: TGTGCCACTACAGAGCTGGGGTTCCAGCACTTC. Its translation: CATTELGFQHF.

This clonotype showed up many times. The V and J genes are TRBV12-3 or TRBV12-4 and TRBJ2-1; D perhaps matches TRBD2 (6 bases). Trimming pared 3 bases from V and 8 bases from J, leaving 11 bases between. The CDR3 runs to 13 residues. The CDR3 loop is CASSLGPSDEQFF. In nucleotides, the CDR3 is TGTGCCAGCAGTTTGGGCCCTAGCGATGAGCAGTTCTTC.

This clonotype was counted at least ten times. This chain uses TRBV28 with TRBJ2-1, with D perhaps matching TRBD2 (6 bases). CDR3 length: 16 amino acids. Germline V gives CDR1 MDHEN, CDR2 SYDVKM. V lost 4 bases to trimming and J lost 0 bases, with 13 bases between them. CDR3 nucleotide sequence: TGTGCCAGCAGTTACGGGACTCGTAGCTCCTACAATGAGCAGTTCTTC. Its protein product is CASSYGTRSSYNEQFF.

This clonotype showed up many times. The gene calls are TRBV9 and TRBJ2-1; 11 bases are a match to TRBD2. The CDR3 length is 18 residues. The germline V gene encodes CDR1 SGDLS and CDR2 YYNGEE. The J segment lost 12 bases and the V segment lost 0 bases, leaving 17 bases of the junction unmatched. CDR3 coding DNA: TGTGCCAGCAGCGTAGCGGGACTAGCGGACCCAGCTAAGGGAGGGCAGTTCTTC. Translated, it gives CASSVAGLADPAKGGQFF.

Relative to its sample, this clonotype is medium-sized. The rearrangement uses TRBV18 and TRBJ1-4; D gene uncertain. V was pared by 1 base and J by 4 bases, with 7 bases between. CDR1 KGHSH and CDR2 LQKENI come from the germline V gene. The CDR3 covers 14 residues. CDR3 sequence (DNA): TGTGCCAGCTCACCACAGGGCCTTAATGAAAAACTGTTTTTT. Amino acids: CASSPQGLNEKLFF.

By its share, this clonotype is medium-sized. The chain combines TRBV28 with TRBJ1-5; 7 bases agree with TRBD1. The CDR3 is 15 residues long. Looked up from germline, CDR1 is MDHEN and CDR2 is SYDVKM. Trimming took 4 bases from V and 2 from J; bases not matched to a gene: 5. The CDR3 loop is CASSSGTAGNQPQHF. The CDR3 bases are TGTGCCAGCAGTTCCGGGACAGCAGGCAATCAGCCCCAGCATTTT.

The DNA of the CDR3 is TGTGCCAGCAGCTTGTCGAGGGGGCGGCTAAGCAATCAGCCCCAGCATTTT. This codes for CASSLSRGRLSNQPQHF. The chain combines TRBV5-8 with TRBJ1-5; 7 bases map to TRBD1. This CDR3 comprises 17 residues. Germline V CDR1 and CDR2: SGHTS, YDEGEE. With 1 base clipped from V and 1 base from J, the junction kept 8 bases outside the gene matches.

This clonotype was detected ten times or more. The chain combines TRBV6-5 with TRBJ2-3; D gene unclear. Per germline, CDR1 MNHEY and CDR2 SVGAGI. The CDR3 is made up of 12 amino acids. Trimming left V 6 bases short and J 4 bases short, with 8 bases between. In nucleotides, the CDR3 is TGTGCCAGCAGCACCCCGGCAGATACGCAGTATTTT. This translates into CASSTPADTQYF.

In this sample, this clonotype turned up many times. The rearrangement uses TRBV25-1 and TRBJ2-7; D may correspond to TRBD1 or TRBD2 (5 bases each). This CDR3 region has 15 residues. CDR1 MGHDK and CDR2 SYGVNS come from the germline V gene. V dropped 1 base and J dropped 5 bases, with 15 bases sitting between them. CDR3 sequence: CASSEWRHGADEQYF. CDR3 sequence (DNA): TGTGCCAGCAGTGAATGGAGGCATGGGGCGGACGAGCAGTACTTC.